Below, 20 T cell receptor beta chains from the same sample are listed, as sequenced in a study of T cell repertoires in cytomegalovirus infection. TCRdb called the reads again in MiXCR, with one record for every CDR3 protein. The sample shows roughly 500,000 distinct CDR3 sequences, approximately 15% of them seen only once. The sequenced sample was CD8+ T cells from PBMCs. The receptors here all came from a human donor in good health (CMV status not recorded). Some clones in this sample may be carry-over from other donors' samples.

This clonotype was detected a few times. The chain carries TRBV7-9 and TRBJ1-3; D is ambiguous. Germline lookup yields CDR1 SEHNR and CDR2 FQNEAQ (reference sequence). V gave up 7 bases and J gave up 0 bases, with 7 bases separating them. This CDR3 contains 13 residues. The CDR3 reads CASKAGSGNTIYF. The CDR3 nucleotides read TGTGCCAGCAAAGCCGGCTCTGGAAACACCATATATTTT.

The rearrangement links TRBV7-6 to TRBJ2-5, with no clear D. The CDR3 runs 13 residues. CDR1 SGHVS and CDR2 FNYEAQ come from the germline V gene. Trimming shortened V by 4 bases and J by 2 bases, and 8 bases separated the two germline ends. Here the CDR3 reads CASSYQFQETQYF. As DNA, the CDR3 is TGTGCCAGCAGCTACCAATTTCAAGAGACCCAGTACTTC.

This clonotype was seen at least ten times. The chain uses TRBV7-4 and TRBJ1-1, with D unclear. CDR1 and CDR2 from the germline V gene are SGHVT and SQSDAQ. The V end lost 3 bases, the J end lost 5 bases, and 16 bases lay between the germline ends. CDR3 length: 15 amino acids. CDR3 nucleotides: TGTGCCAGCAGCTTTGGAATTCCGGGAGGGACTGAAGCTTTCTTT. Amino acids: CASSFGIPGGTEAFF.

This clonotype was observed at least ten times. The genes are TRBV11-2 and TRBJ2-5, with D perhaps TRBD2 (6 bases). Germline values: CDR1 SGHAT, CDR2 FQNNGV. V lost 4 bases and J lost 5, with 17 bases in between. The CDR3 totals 15 residues. CDR3 nucleotides: TGTGCCAGCAGCTCCTCCCCCGGCGGGGTCGAGACCCAGTACTTC. Protein sequence: CASSSSPGGVETQYF.

As for this clonotype: Possible read error: a much larger clone is one base away. The CDR3 does not close with the conserved phenylalanine or tryptophan, likely indicating a read error. The gene calls are TRBV7-3 and TRBJ2-7; tentatively, D is TRBD1 (6 bases). This CDR3 has 14 residues. Trimming stripped 3 bases from V and 2 bases from J, with 11 bases between. Germline V gene lookup returns CDR1 SGHTA and CDR2 FQGTGA. The CDR3 spells CASSFPQGTYEQYL. CDR3 in DNA: TGTGCCAGCAGCTTCCCCCAGGGGACCTACGAGCAGTACTTA.

The chain uses TRBV11-2 and TRBJ1-3, with 10 bases aligning to TRBD1. Germline CDR1 is SGHAT and CDR2 is FQNNGV. The length of the CDR3 is 16 residues. With V trimmed by 3 bases and J by 2 bases, 4 bases remained unmatched. The CDR3 here is CASSFPGQGAGNTIYF. DNA of the CDR3: TGTGCCAGCAGCTTCCCAGGACAGGGGGCTGGAAACACCATATATTTT.

This chain links TRBV19 with TRBJ2-1, with D maybe TRBD2 (7 bases). Germline V gene data show CDR1 as LNHDA and CDR2 as SQIVND (reference sequence). Trimming cost V 9 bases and J 5 bases, with 17 bases left between them. CDR3 length: 14 residues. The CDR3 DNA is TGTGCCAGCAAACCGGGGGGCGGAAACAATGAGCAGTTCTTC. The encoded protein is CASKPGGGNNEQFF.

This clonotype has more than one count but fewer than ten. This sequence joins TRBV5-6 and TRBJ2-7; D gene uncertain. The CDR3 is 15 residues long. V was pared by 5 bases and J by 2 bases, with 17 bases between. Germline assignment: CDR1 SGHDT and CDR2 YYEEEE. Here the CDR3 reads CASRPSIPLTYEQYF. As DNA, the CDR3 is TGTGCCAGCAGGCCTTCAATCCCCCTTACCTACGAGCAGTACTTC.

In this sample, this clonotype turned up a few times. Here the CDR3 DNA reads TGTGCCAGCAGCACATTATTCCCTCTCGGAACTGAAGCTTTCTTT. Amino acids: CASSTLFPLGTEAFF. The chain employs TRBV2 and TRBJ1-1; D is uncertain. CDR1 SNHLY and CDR2 FYNNEI come from the germline V gene. The CDR3 sequence is 15 residues long. Trimming took off 6 bases at V and 5 bases at J, with 19 bases between the two ends.

This rearrangement joins TRBV24-1 to TRBJ2-3; possible D gene TRBD1, 5 bases. V was clipped by 1 base and J by 4 bases, with 11 bases between them. The CDR3 is 15 amino acids. CDR1 and CDR2 (germline): KGHDR, SFDVKD. The DNA for the CDR3 is TGTGCCACCAGTGATTTAGGGGATCCGGCAGATACGCAGTATTTT. Amino acid sequence: CATSDLGDPADTQYF.

The chain combines TRBV3-1 with TRBJ1-5; no definite D call. The germline V gene encodes CDR1 LGHDT and CDR2 YNNKEL (reference sequence). Deletions cut 1 base from V and 3 bases from J, with 16 bases between. CDR3 length equals 17 residues. The CDR3 DNA is TGTGCCAGCAGCCAAGGACCATCTAATGGCCCCAATCAGCCCCAGCATTTT. It specifies CASSQGPSNGPNQPQHF.

The table lists this clonotype with many counts. The chain recombines TRBV11-2 with TRBJ2-1, with 12 bases matching TRBD2. Germline V lookup: CDR1 SGHAT, CDR2 FQNNGV. V shed 2 bases, J shed 0 bases, and the junction held 11 bases outside the gene matches. The CDR3 totals 20 residues. The DNA of the CDR3 is TGTGCCAGCAGCTTACTATTGCTAGCGGGGGGGCCCCCCTCCTACAATGAGCAGTTCTTC. It codes for CASSLLLLAGGPPSYNEQFF.

This clonotype was recorded a few times. The chain is built from TRBV28 and TRBJ1-3; the D gene is possibly TRBD1 (6 bases). Trimming took off 7 bases at V and 0 bases at J, with 22 bases between the two ends. This CDR3 comprises 18 residues. Germline assignment: CDR1 MDHEN and CDR2 SYDVKM. This CDR3 reads CASTPAIWTVGSGNTIYF. In DNA, the CDR3 is TGTGCCAGCACCCCTGCGATTTGGACAGTCGGCTCTGGAAACACCATATATTTT. Full variable domain (outside the CDR3, taken from reference TRBV28 and TRBJ1-3): DVKVTQSSRYLVKRTGEKVFLECVQDMDHENMFWYRQDPGLGLRLIYFSYDVKMKEKGDIPEGYSVSREKKERFSLILESASTNQTSMYLCASTPAIWTVGSGNTIYFGEGSWLTVV.

This clonotype was detected ten times or more. The V call is TRBV2, the J call TRBJ2-1; no definite D call. The CDR3 spans 12 residues. Trimming pared 4 bases from V and 5 bases from J, leaving 6 bases between. Germline CDR1 is SNHLY and CDR2 is FYNNEI. The DNA of the CDR3 is TGTGCCAGCAGTGGACTGGACAATGAGCAGTTCTTC. It encodes CASSGLDNEQFF.

This clonotype was recorded at least ten times. J is TRBJ2-5 and V is TRBV7-9; D gene ambiguous. This CDR3 is built from 11 residues. Germline-derived CDR1 and CDR2 are SEHNR and FQNEAQ (reference sequence). The ends were cut back, 5 bases at V and 4 bases at J, with 5 bases in the middle. The DNA for the CDR3 is TGTGCCAGCAGCAAAAGAGAGACCCAGTACTTC. It specifies CASSKRETQYF.

This clonotype was seen more than once but under ten times. V usage is TRBV27 and J usage is TRBJ2-7; D possibly corresponds to TRBD1 (6 bases). The CDR3 covers 14 residues. V dropped 6 bases and J dropped 5 bases, with 17 bases sitting between them. Germline values: CDR1 MNHEY, CDR2 SMNVEV (reference sequence). CDR3 nucleotides: TGTGCCAGCAGCATAACGGCAGGGGTTAACGAGCAGTACTTC. Protein sequence: CASSITAGVNEQYF.

The chain carries TRBV11-1 and TRBJ2-7; maybe TRBD1 (5 bases). The germline V gene encodes CDR1 SGHAT and CDR2 FQDESV (reference sequence). This CDR3 has 15 amino acids. V gave up 4 bases and J gave up 3 bases, with 16 bases separating them. CDR3 residues: CASSSAPGHYYEQYF. DNA of the CDR3: TGTGCCAGCAGCTCGGCCCCCGGACACTACTACGAGCAGTACTTC.

This clonotype was picked up many times. The rearrangement joins TRBV7-9 to TRBJ2-3, with no clear D. The germline gives CDR1 SEHNR, CDR2 FQNEAQ (reference sequence). Trimming cost V 10 bases and J 4 bases, with 6 bases left between them. The CDR3 totals 10 residues. The CDR3 nucleotides read TGTGCCACCACATCAGATACGCAGTATTTT. Protein product: CATTSDTQYF.

This clonotype was seen repeatedly, ten times or more. The V and J genes are TRBV27 and TRBJ1-5; D is ambiguous. The CDR3 contains 14 residues. CDR1 and CDR2 from the germline V gene are MNHEY and SMNVEV (reference sequence). Trimming removed 9 bases at V and 0 bases at J, with 12 bases between. Here the CDR3 DNA reads TGTGCCAGTGGTAACAGCTATAGCAATCAGCCCCAGCATTTT. Translation gives CASGNSYSNQPQHF.

This clonotype was observed a handful of times. This may be a read error, as it is one base from a much larger clone. The V and J genes are TRBV27 and TRBJ2-7; TRBD1 matches 7 bases. V was clipped by 8 bases and J by 0 bases; unmatched bases: 1. This CDR3 has 12 residues. Germline CDR1 reads MNHEY; CDR2 reads SMNVEV (reference sequence). DNA for the CDR3: TGTGCCAGCTGGGACAGCTCCTACGAGCAGTACTTC. Amino acids: CASWDSSYEQYF.